The 10 T cell receptor beta chains given below trace back to one sample, sequenced in a study of metastatic and nonmetastatic thyroid tumors. Prior to thyroid surgery, none of the patients had received any treatment. Via MiXCR, TCRdb re-called the PCR reads. Among about 92,000 clones listed, 15% were seen once. The specimen sequenced was blood. Receptor source: a female donor with papillary thyroid cancer or a benign thyroid nodule (not recorded which). Some clones in this sample may be carry-over from other donors' samples.

On this clone itself: A read error is possible here, since a much larger clone lies one base away. The chain employs TRBV4-2 and TRBJ2-1; D is ambiguous. Germline V lookup: CDR1 LGHNA, CDR2 YNFKEQ. Deletions cut 3 bases from V and 0 bases from J, with 9 bases between. CDR3 length: 15 residues. The CDR3 is CASSQWGGSYNEQFF. The CDR3 DNA follows: TGTGCCAGCAGCCAGTGGGGTGGCTCCTACAATGAGCAGTTCTTC.

Details on this clone: It is likely a read error, because the conserved phenylalanine at the end of the CDR3 is missing. This chain joins TRBV6-1 and TRBJ2-2, with D maybe TRBD1 (6 bases). Germline CDR1 is MNHNS and CDR2 is SASEGT. This CDR3 spans 15 amino acids. Trimming removed 3 bases at V and 5 bases at J, with 13 bases between. CDR3 sequence (DNA): TGTGCCAGCAGTGACGACAGGTTAAAAACCGGGGAGCTGTTTCTT. Translating gives CASSDDRLKTGELFL.

On this clone itself: This sequence may be a read error, since a much larger clone differs from it by one base. The sample holds other DNA sequences that translate to the same CDR3. The genes are TRBV19 and TRBJ2-2, with unresolved D. Trimming shortened V by 3 bases and J by 8 bases, and 25 bases separated the two germline ends. Per germline, CDR1 LNHDA and CDR2 SQIVND (reference sequence). The CDR3 length is 18 residues. For the CDR3, the DNA is TGTGCCAGTAGTATGGCGTCGGGCGCCTCGGCCAGTGCGGGGGAGCTGTTTTTT. Protein: CASSMASGASASAGELFF.

The sample holds many counts of this clone. V gene TRBV10-3 combines with J gene TRBJ1-3; weak D call: TRBD1 (5 bases). Germline CDR1 reads ENHRY; CDR2 reads SYGVKD. The CDR3 length is 15 residues. V lost 5 bases to trimming and J lost 0 bases, with 11 bases between them. CDR3 residues: CAISPTGSSGNTIYF. The CDR3 DNA follows: TGTGCCATCAGTCCTACAGGATCCTCTGGAAACACCATATATTTT.

In its sample, this clone was seen many times. In nucleotides, the CDR3 is TGTGCCAGCAGCTTAGGGCAGGGAGGTTCGAGTCAGCCCCAGCATTTT. Its protein product is CASSLGQGGSSQPQHF. This chain uses TRBV7-2 with TRBJ1-5, with D perhaps TRBD1 (5 bases). There are 16 residues in the CDR3. V lost 1 base and J lost 6, with 16 bases in between. Germline assignment: CDR1 SGHTA and CDR2 FQGNSA.

Comments on this clone: A much larger clone sits a single nucleotide away, making a read error possible. This sequence joins TRBV16 and TRBJ1-1; a weak D match, TRBD1 (6 bases). The length of the CDR3 is 13 residues. Germline V gene data show CDR1 as KGHSY and CDR2 as FQNENV. CDR3 sequence (DNA): TGTGCCAGCAGCCAAATCCCGGACAGTGAATCTTTCTTT. Protein product: CASSQIPDSESFF.

At least ten counts were recorded for this clone. The CDR3 is CASSLEMGNTQYF. CDR3 bases: TGTGCCAGCAGCTTGGAGATGGGGAATACGCAGTATTTT. The chain carries TRBV5-5 and TRBJ2-3, with D unclear. Germline V lookup: CDR1 SGHKS, CDR2 YYEKEE (reference sequence). The CDR3 is 13 residues long. The V end was cut by 0 bases, the J end by 7 bases, with 9 bases between.

Concerning this clone: This could be a read error, since a much larger clone is one nucleotide away. This chain links TRBV3-1 with TRBJ2-6; TRBD2 aligns across 10 bases. The CDR3 length is 20 residues. CDR1 and CDR2 from the germline V gene are LGHDT and YNNKEL (reference sequence). Trimming removed 1 base from V and 5 bases from J; junction bases left unmatched: 14. CDR3: CASSQVAGGQGLPWANVLTF. Written as DNA, the CDR3 is TGTGCCAGCAGCCAAGTAGCGGGGGGTCAAGGACTTCCTTGGGCCAACGTCCTGACTTTC.

Ten or more counts support this clone. The genes are TRBV27 and TRBJ2-1, with 10 bases fitting TRBD2. The ends lost 7 bases at V and 7 bases at J; junction bases unmatched: 16. The CDR3 runs to 17 residues. Germline V gene lookup returns CDR1 MNHEY and CDR2 SMNVEV (reference sequence). CDR3 nucleotides: TGTGCCAGCACCCTTAGGGCTAGCGGGGGTAGCATAAATGAGCAGTTCTTC. As protein: CASTLRASGGSINEQFF.

This clone was seen ten or more times. In DNA, the CDR3 is TGTGCCAGCAGTCACCGGAGAGGGGTCAACACTGAAGCTTTCTTT. Its protein is CASSHRRGVNTEAFF. This sequence joins TRBV12-3 or TRBV12-4 and TRBJ1-1; a weak D match, TRBD1 (5 bases). Trimming removed 5 bases from V and 2 bases from J, with 15 bases in between. There are 15 residues in the CDR3.